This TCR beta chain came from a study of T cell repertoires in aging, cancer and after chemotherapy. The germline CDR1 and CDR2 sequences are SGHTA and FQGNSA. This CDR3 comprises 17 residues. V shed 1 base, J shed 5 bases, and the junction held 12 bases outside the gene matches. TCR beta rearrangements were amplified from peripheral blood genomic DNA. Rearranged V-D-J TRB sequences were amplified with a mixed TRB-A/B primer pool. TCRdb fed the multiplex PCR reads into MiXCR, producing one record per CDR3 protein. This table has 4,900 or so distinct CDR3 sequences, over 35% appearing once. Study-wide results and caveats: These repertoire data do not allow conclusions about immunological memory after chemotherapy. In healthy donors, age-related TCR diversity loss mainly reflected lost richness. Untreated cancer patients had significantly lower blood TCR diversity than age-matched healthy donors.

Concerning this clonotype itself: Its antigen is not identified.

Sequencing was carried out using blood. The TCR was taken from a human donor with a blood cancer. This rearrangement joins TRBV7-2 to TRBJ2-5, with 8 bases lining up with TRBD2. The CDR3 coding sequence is TGTGCCAGCAGCTTAGTCCCGGGGGGGGGTCTAATGGAGACCCAGTACTTC. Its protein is CASSLVPGGGLMETQYF.